These 15 T cell receptor beta chains were sequenced from one sample in a study of blood T cells in healthy people across ages. Sample-barcoded 5' priming and a J-beta primer mix drove a second PCR of 7 to 11 cycles. One entry per CDR3 protein results from TCRdb running MiXCR on the 5' RACE reads. The top ten hold around 2.1% of the sample, which has roughly 1,800,000 distinct CDR3 sequences, less than 50% seen once. The specimen was blood. The receptors stem from a woman between 40 and 55 years old in good health.

This clonotype was counted a few times. The chain is built from TRBV10-1 and TRBJ2-7; D remains unclear. Trimming left V 4 bases short and J 2 bases short, with 9 bases between. In germline, CDR1 is WNHNN, CDR2 SYGVQD (reference sequence). CDR3 length equals 13 residues. CDR3 region: CASSAAVPYEQYF. CDR3 nucleotide sequence: TGCGCCAGCAGTGCGGCGGTCCCCTACGAGCAGTACTTC.

The chain combines TRBV7-2 with TRBJ1-6, with 9 bases lining up with TRBD1. The CDR3 consists of 17 residues. V was pared by 4 bases and J by 7 bases, with 11 bases of the junction left unmatched. Germline-derived CDR1 and CDR2 are SGHTA and FQGNSA. The CDR3: CASSSFPGTGSNSPLHF. The CDR3 nucleotides are TGTGCCAGCAGCTCGTTCCCCGGGACAGGGAGCAATTCACCCCTCCACTTT.

V usage is TRBV20-1 and J usage is TRBJ2-7; TRBD2 matches at 8 bases. Germline V gives CDR1 DFQATT, CDR2 SNEGSKA (reference sequence). After removal of 5 bases from V and 4 bases from J, the junction contained 7 bases not matched to a gene. The CDR3 extends over 13 amino acids. The CDR3 loop is CSAEERGKYEQYF. CDR3 in DNA: TGCAGTGCTGAGGAGCGGGGGAAATACGAGCAGTACTTC.

The chain couples TRBV6-5 to TRBJ2-3; D is unresolved. The CDR3 extends over 12 amino acids. Trimming pared 8 bases from V and 2 bases from J, leaving 8 bases between. From germline, CDR1 is MNHEY and CDR2 SVGAGI. The CDR3 bases are TGTGCCAGCGGTACTATCACAGATACGCAGTATTTT. It is translated as CASGTITDTQYF.

This chain links TRBV10-3 with TRBJ1-2; D ambiguous. CDR1 is ENHRY, CDR2 SYGVKD, per germline. The length of the CDR3 is 14 residues. V was trimmed by 4 bases and J by 1 base, leaving 10 bases between them. The CDR3: CAISVVLNNYGYTF. The DNA of the CDR3 is TGTGCCATCAGTGTGGTTCTTAATAACTATGGCTACACCTTC.

The chain couples TRBV20-1 to TRBJ2-3; TRBD1 matches at 9 bases. CDR1 DFQATT and CDR2 SNEGSKA come from the germline V gene (reference sequence). CDR3 length: 14 residues. V gave up 1 base and J gave up 3 bases; unmatched junction bases: 2. CDR3 nucleotide sequence: TGCAGTGCTAGAGGGACAGGGGAAACAGATACGCAGTATTTT. It encodes CSARGTGETDTQYF.

The chain carries TRBV20-1 and TRBJ2-1, with D perhaps given as TRBD1 or TRBD2 (6 bases each). Germline V gene data show CDR1 as DFQATT and CDR2 as SNEGSKA (reference sequence). The CDR3 extends over 11 amino acids. V dropped 7 bases and J dropped 6 bases, with 10 bases sitting between them. This CDR3 reads CSEPGANEQFF. DNA for the CDR3: TGCAGTGAGCCGGGGGCCAATGAGCAGTTCTTC.

The chain carries TRBV4-3 and TRBJ1-2; D perhaps matches TRBD1 (5 bases). V was cut by 1 base and J by 4 bases, with 19 bases left in between. CDR1 and CDR2 from the germline V gene are LGHNA and YSLEER. This CDR3 has 17 amino acids. CDR3 in amino acids: CASSQAPGASKIYGYTF. DNA for the CDR3: TGCGCCAGCAGCCAAGCTCCCGGGGCTTCTAAAATCTATGGCTACACCTTC.

The J gene is TRBJ1-5, the V gene TRBV27, with 9 bases lining up with TRBD1. The CDR3 consists of 16 residues. The germline CDR1 and CDR2 sequences are MNHEY and SMNVEV (reference sequence). After removal of 1 base from V and 7 bases from J, the junction contained 8 bases not matched to a gene. CDR3 nucleotide sequence: TGTGCCAGCAGTTTATACGCGAGGACAGGGGAACAGCCCCAGCATTTT. Translated: CASSLYARTGEQPQHF.

In its sample, this clonotype was seen a few times. The chain combines TRBV29-1 with TRBJ2-5; D unclear. Looked up from germline, CDR1 is SQVTM and CDR2 is ANQGSEA. The V and J ends lost 5 bases and 11 bases respectively, with 18 bases between them. The CDR3 consists of 12 residues. Here the CDR3 DNA reads TGCAGCGTTTCGTTCGCCGCCCGAGAGCAGTACTTC. Its translation is CSVSFAAREQYF.

The rearrangement joins TRBV7-9 to TRBJ1-2, with 10 bases aligning to TRBD1. V lost 1 base to trimming and J lost 5 bases; unmatched junction nucleotides: 4. Germline loops: CDR1 SEHNR, CDR2 FQNEAQ (reference sequence). The CDR3 runs 15 residues. The CDR3 reads CASSLGDRGLYGYTF. CDR3 DNA sequence: TGTGCCAGCAGCTTAGGGGACAGGGGACTATATGGCTACACCTTC.

The V and J genes are TRBV28 and TRBJ1-2, with a tentative D call TRBD1 (6 bases). Trimming removed 1 base at V and 0 bases at J, with 15 bases between. The CDR3 spans 17 residues. The germline CDR1 and CDR2 sequences are MDHEN and SYDVKM. CDR3 in amino acids: CASSLFSPGQTNYGYTF. CDR3 coding DNA: TGTGCCAGCAGTTTATTTAGCCCGGGACAAACTAACTATGGCTACACCTTC.

The chain employs TRBV27 and TRBJ2-5, with D perhaps given as TRBD1 or TRBD2 (5 bases each). Matching the DNA end better, TRBJ2-7 makes the J call doubtful. Germline-derived CDR1 and CDR2 are MNHEY and SMNVEV (reference sequence). The CDR3 runs 12 residues. The DNA for the CDR3 is TGTGCCAGCAGTTTCACGAGGGGCGAGCAGTACTTC. It yields the protein CASSFTRGEQYF.

The rearrangement joins TRBV20-1 to TRBJ1-2; D is undetermined. Looked up from germline, CDR1 is DFQATT and CDR2 is SNEGSKA (reference sequence). Trimming left V 6 bases short and J 1 base short, with 12 bases between. This CDR3 spans 13 amino acids. CDR3 coding DNA: TGCAGTGCCCTAGGTCAGAATAACTATGGCTACACCTTC. Translation gives CSALGQNNYGYTF.

CDR3 loop: CASRGVHEKLFF. CDR3 in DNA: TGTGCCAGCAGAGGGGTTCATGAAAAACTGTTTTTT. The chain joins TRBV27 to TRBJ1-4; possible D gene TRBD1, 5 bases. Trimming took 6 bases from V and 6 from J, leaving 8 bases between them. The CDR3 is made up of 12 amino acids. From germline, CDR1 is MNHEY and CDR2 SMNVEV (reference sequence). Combining the CDR3 with reference TRBV27 and TRBJ1-4 gives the whole variable domain EAQVTQNPRYLITVTGKKLTVTCSQNMNHEYMSWYRQDPGLGLRQIYYSMNVEVTDKGDVPEGYKVSRKEKRNFPLILESPSPNQTSLYFCASRGVHEKLFFGSGTQLSVL.